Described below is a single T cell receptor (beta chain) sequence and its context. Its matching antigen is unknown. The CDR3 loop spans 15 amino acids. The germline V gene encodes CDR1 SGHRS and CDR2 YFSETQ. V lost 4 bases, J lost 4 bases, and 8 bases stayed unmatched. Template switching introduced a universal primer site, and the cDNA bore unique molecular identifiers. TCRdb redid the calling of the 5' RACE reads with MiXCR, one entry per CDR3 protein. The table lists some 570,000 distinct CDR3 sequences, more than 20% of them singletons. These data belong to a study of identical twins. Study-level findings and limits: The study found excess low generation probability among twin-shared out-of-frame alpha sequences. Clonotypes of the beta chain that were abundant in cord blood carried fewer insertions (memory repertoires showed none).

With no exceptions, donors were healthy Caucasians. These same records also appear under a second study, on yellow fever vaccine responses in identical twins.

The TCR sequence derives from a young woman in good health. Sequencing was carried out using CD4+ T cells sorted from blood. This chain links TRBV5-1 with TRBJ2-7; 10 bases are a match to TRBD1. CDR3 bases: TGCGCCAGCAGCAGGACTACGGGACAGGGGTACGAGCAGTACTTC. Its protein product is CASSRTTGQGYEQYF.